This T cell receptor (beta chain) was recorded in a study of human T cells and chemical hapten exposure. Germline lookup yields CDR1 SNHLY and CDR2 FYNNEI. V was cut by 5 bases and J by 2 bases, with 18 bases left in between. The CDR3 loop spans 16 amino acids. This clonotype has at least ten counts. MiXCR was run by TCRdb on the RACE reads, yielding one entry per CDR3 protein. This table holds approximately 84,000 distinct CDR3 sequences, roughly 10% found once. The time point is: patch test 2, 6 weeks after DPC sensitization. Treatment in this sample: therapeutic diphenylcyclopropenone sensitization with weekly scalp DPC.

This clonotype was obtained from a woman in her twenties or thirties with alopecia areata. Some clones in this sample may be carry-over from other donors' samples. Sequenced material: whole blood, taken in connection with sensitization to the hapten diphenylcyclopropenone (DPC). The V and J genes are TRBV2 and TRBJ2-5; D not certain. The CDR3 nucleotides read TGTGCCAGCAGTTCAAGACGTCGTTTGGGACAAGAGACCCAGTACTTC. Encoded protein: CASSSRRRLGQETQYF.